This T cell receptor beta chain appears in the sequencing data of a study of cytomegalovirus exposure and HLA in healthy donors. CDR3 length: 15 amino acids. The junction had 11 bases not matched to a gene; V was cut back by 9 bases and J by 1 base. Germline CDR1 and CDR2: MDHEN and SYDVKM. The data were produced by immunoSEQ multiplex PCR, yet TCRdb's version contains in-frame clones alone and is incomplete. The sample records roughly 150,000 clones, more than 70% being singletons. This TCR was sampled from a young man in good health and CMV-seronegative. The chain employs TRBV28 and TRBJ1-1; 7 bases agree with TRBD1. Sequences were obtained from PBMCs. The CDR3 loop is CASNPNGQANTEAFF. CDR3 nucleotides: TGTGCCAGTAACCCCAATGGACAGGCGAACACTGAAGCTTTCTTT.